What follows are 19 T cell receptor beta chains derived from one specimen sequenced in a study of blood T cell repertoires in COVID-19. TCRdb keeps only in-frame clones here, not all; method: immunoSEQ multiplex PCR. The sample has around 260,000 clones; more than 80% are singletons. Specimen: PBMCs or T cells enriched from blood (not recorded which). The receptor set was obtained from a woman in her thirties who had recovered from COVID-19.

The V call is TRBV7-2, the J call TRBJ2-3, with D perhaps matching TRBD1 (5 bases). Germline V CDR1 and CDR2: SGHTA, FQGNSA. The CDR3 is 17 amino acids. V was trimmed by 3 bases and J by 4 bases, leaving 20 bases between them. The CDR3 loop reads CASSFGAGFLKADTQYF. In DNA, the CDR3 is TGTGCCAGCAGCTTTGGGGCAGGGTTTCTAAAGGCAGATACGCAGTATTTT.

The V call is TRBV19, the J call TRBJ1-2, with a tentative D call TRBD1 (5 bases). Germline lookup yields CDR1 LNHDA and CDR2 SQIVND (reference sequence). The CDR3 totals 10 residues. Deletions cut 10 bases from V and 4 bases from J, with 7 bases between. The DNA of the CDR3 is TGTGCCACCGGGGGCTATGGCTACACCTTC. Translating gives CATGGYGYTF.

The chain employs TRBV9 and TRBJ1-5, with TRBD1 matching over 9 bases. Germline assignment: CDR1 SGDLS and CDR2 YYNGEE. V lost 4 bases, J lost 4 bases, and 6 bases stayed unmatched. This CDR3 contains 15 residues. The CDR3 here is CASSPGTGKNQPQHF. CDR3 DNA sequence: TGTGCCAGCAGCCCGGGGACAGGGAAAAATCAGCCCCAGCATTTT.

Turning to this clone: Mismatch with germline at one junction end may stem from a read error. The DNA for the CDR3 is TGTGCTAGCAGACCAAAAGGGGACTTTAGCAATCAGCCCCAGCATTTT. Protein sequence: CASRPKGDFSNQPQHF. The gene calls are TRBV7-7 and TRBJ1-5; D is possibly TRBD1 (5 bases). The germline CDR1 and CDR2 sequences are SSHAT and FNYEAQ (reference sequence). The CDR3 runs to 16 residues.

The rearrangement links TRBV19 to TRBJ1-5; no reliable D call. The CDR3 is made up of 14 amino acids. In germline, CDR1 is LNHDA, CDR2 SQIVND (reference sequence). Trimming removed 2 bases from V and 6 bases from J, with 11 bases in between. CDR3 sequence: CASSILAVSQPQHF. The CDR3 DNA reads as TGTGCCAGTAGTATACTGGCAGTTTCTCAGCCCCAGCATTTT.

The rearrangement joins TRBV5-1 to TRBJ2-6; perhaps TRBD1 as D (7 bases). The V end was cut by 4 bases, the J end by 2 bases, with 10 bases between. The length of the CDR3 is 15 residues. Looked up from germline, CDR1 is SGHRS and CDR2 is YFSETQ. This chain's CDR3 is CASSAGQTGANVLTF. The CDR3 region has the DNA TGCGCCAGCAGCGCGGGACAGACTGGGGCCAACGTCCTGACTTTC.

The rearrangement joins TRBV24-1 to TRBJ2-2; D may be TRBD1 (6 bases). Per the germline V gene, CDR1 is KGHDR and CDR2 is SFDVKD. Between the trimmed V and J ends, which lost 4 bases and 4 bases, there was a span of 15 bases. The CDR3 consists of 16 residues. The CDR3 protein is CATSETTGPGTGELFF. CDR3 in DNA: TGTGCCACCAGTGAAACGACAGGCCCGGGCACCGGGGAGCTGTTTTTT.

The gene calls are TRBV14 and TRBJ1-6, with D possibly matching TRBD1 (5 bases). CDR3 length: 16 amino acids. V was clipped by 3 bases and J by 9 bases, with 18 bases between them. Germline CDR1 SGHDN, CDR2 FVKESK. Here the CDR3 reads CASSHLGQGGSSPLHF. The CDR3 nucleotides read TGTGCCAGCAGCCACCTCGGGCAGGGAGGATCTTCACCCCTCCACTTT.

The chain carries TRBV28 and TRBJ1-2; D gene unclear. Trimming cost V 6 bases and J 4 bases, with 15 bases left between them. Germline CDR1 MDHEN, CDR2 SYDVKM. This CDR3 is 14 amino acids long. The chain's CDR3 is CASSLIQEGYGYTF. In DNA, the CDR3 is TGTGCCAGCAGCCTTATTCAAGAGGGCTATGGCTACACCTTC.

The chain recombines TRBV4-3 with TRBJ1-1, with 7 nucleotides matching TRBD1. The CDR3 sequence is 15 residues long. The V gene's germline CDR1 is LGHNA and CDR2 YSLEER. The J segment lost 2 bases and the V segment lost 4 bases, leaving 7 bases of the junction unmatched. The CDR3 is CASSPGQRGNTEAFF. CDR3 coding DNA: TGCGCCAGCAGCCCGGGACAGAGGGGCAACACTGAAGCTTTCTTT.

The J gene is TRBJ1-3, the V gene TRBV28; D may be TRBD1 (5 bases). Germline CDR1 reads MDHEN; CDR2 reads SYDVKM. This CDR3 has 16 amino acids. Trimming shortened V by 2 bases and J by 0 bases, and 11 bases separated the two germline ends. The DNA of the CDR3 is TGTGCCAGCAGTTTACTGGGGGGTGGCTCTGGAAACACCATATATTTT. Translating it yields CASSLLGGGSGNTIYF.

CDR3 sequence reads: CASNQPGLAGSIEGGDTQYF. CDR3 DNA: TGTGCCAGCAACCAACCGGGACTAGCGGGATCCATCGAGGGTGGAGATACGCAGTATTTT. V usage is TRBV5-4 and J usage is TRBJ2-3; 13 nucleotides match TRBD2. Germline trimming cut 6 bases from V and 5 bases from J; bases unmatched to any gene: 21. The CDR3 has 20 amino acids. Germline CDR1 is SGHNT and CDR2 is YYREEE (reference sequence).

This chain connects TRBV7-3 to TRBJ1-6, with D tentatively TRBD1 (6 bases). Germline-derived CDR1 and CDR2 are SGHTA and FQGTGA. V lost 1 base to trimming and J lost 10 bases, with 11 bases between them. The CDR3 has 14 residues. The DNA for the CDR3 is TGTGCCAGCAGCTTAAGGGGGCAGGGATCACCCCTCCACTTT. It encodes CASSLRGQGSPLHF.

This clone appeared a single time. The rearrangement links TRBV9 to TRBJ1-1, with a possible D match to TRBD1 (5 bases). Germline loops: CDR1 SGDLS, CDR2 YYNGEE. V was pared by 0 bases and J by 3 bases, with 12 bases between. This CDR3 is 15 amino acids long. The CDR3 sequence: CASSVDGGSDTEAFF. The CDR3 DNA reads TGTGCCAGCAGCGTAGATGGGGGGTCCGACACTGAAGCTTTCTTT.

The chain couples TRBV7-2 to TRBJ2-7; D may be TRBD2 (5 bases). The V gene lost 6 bases and the J gene lost 3 bases, with 12 bases spanning the gap. This CDR3 spans 13 amino acids. From germline, CDR1 is SGHTA and CDR2 FQGNSA. The CDR3 protein is CASRMTGYYEQYF. In nucleotides, the CDR3 is TGTGCCAGCAGAATGACGGGATACTACGAGCAGTACTTC.

V and J are TRBV30 and TRBJ2-1, with D tentatively TRBD1 (7 bases). V was shortened by 1 base and J by 7 bases, with 11 bases between the two germline ends. The CDR3 covers 13 residues. Per germline, CDR1 GTSNPN and CDR2 SVGIG (reference sequence). In DNA, the CDR3 is TGTGCCTGGAGTGGGCAGGGGGGAAATGAGCAGTTCTTC. Residues: CAWSGQGGNEQFF.

This chain links TRBV30 with TRBJ1-2; tentative D call: TRBD1 (6 bases). V lost 2 bases and J 4 bases, leaving 11 bases between the germline ends. Germline CDR1 is GTSNPN and CDR2 is SVGIG (reference sequence). This CDR3 is 13 amino acids long. The CDR3 here is CAWSTGTSYGYTF. CDR3 DNA: TGTGCCTGGAGTACCGGGACAAGCTATGGCTACACCTTC. Full variable domain (remainder filled in from reference TRBV30 and TRBJ1-2): SQTIHQWPATLVQPVGSPLSLECTVEGTSNPNLYWYRQAAGRGLQLLFYSVGIGQISSEVPQNLSASRPQDRQFILSSKKLLLSDSGFYLCAWSTGTSYGYTFGSGTRLTVV.

This clone occurred once. V gene TRBV27 combines with J gene TRBJ1-4; 10 bases match TRBD1. The CDR3 spans 15 residues. The ends lost 6 bases at V and 6 bases at J; junction bases unmatched: 7. Germline lookup yields CDR1 MNHEY and CDR2 SMNVEV (reference sequence). The CDR3 coding sequence is TGTGCCAGCAGCCTATCGACAGGGGGCCATGAAAAACTGTTTTTT. This translates into CASSLSTGGHEKLFF.

Turning to this clone: The identical CDR3 is also encoded by other nucleotide sequences in the sample. The chain combines TRBV6-6 with TRBJ1-2; 7 nucleotides line up with TRBD1. The CDR3 has 12 residues. In germline, CDR1 is MNHNY, CDR2 SVGAGI (reference sequence). Trimming removed 5 bases from V and 5 bases from J; junction bases left unmatched: 2. The DNA of the CDR3 is TGTGCCAGCAGTGGGACAGTATATGGCTACACCTTC. Encoded protein: CASSGTVYGYTF.